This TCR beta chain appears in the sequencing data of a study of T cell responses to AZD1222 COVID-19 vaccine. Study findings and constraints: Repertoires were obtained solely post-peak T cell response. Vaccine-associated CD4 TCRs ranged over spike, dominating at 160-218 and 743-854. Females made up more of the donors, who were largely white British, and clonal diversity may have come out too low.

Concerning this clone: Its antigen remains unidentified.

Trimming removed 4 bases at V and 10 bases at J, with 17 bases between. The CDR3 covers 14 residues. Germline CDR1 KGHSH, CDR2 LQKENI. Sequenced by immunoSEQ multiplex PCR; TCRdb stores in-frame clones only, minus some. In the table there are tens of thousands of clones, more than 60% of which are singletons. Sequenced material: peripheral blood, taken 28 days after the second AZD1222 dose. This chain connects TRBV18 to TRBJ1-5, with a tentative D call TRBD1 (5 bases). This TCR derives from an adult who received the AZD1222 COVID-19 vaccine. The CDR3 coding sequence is TGTGCCAGCTCACTCGGACCCGGAGGGGAACCCCAGCATTTT. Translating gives CASSLGPGGEPQHF.